Sequencing of this T cell receptor (beta chain) was carried out in a study of shared clonotypes between healthy human individuals. Regarding this clone: Its target is unknown.

Germline-derived CDR1 and CDR2 are DFQATT and SNEGSKA (reference sequence). The ends were cut back, 1 base at V and 8 bases at J, with 8 bases in the middle. The CDR3 runs 11 residues. Study observations and caveats: Relative to their counterparts shared across all four donors, non-shared clonotypes exhibited diminished generation probabilities. Relative to memory subsets, naive subsets generally showed larger estimated richness.

Sequencing used immunoSEQ multiplex PCR; TCRdb keeps in-frame clones, though not all of them. Seen here are about 1 million clones, 75% observed once, and the top ten hold approximately 1.5%. The sequence was collected from a man between 18 and 29 years old in good health. The specimen sequenced was memory CD4+ T cells sorted from blood. Subset specified: CD45RA-negative fraction. The rearrangement uses TRBV20-1 and TRBJ1-2, with D uncertain. CDR3 coding DNA: TGCAGTGCTAGAGTTCGGTCCGGCTACACCTTC. This codes for CSARVRSGYTF.